The rows below give T cell receptor beta chains drawn from one sample of a study of T cell clonotyping in hematopoietic cell transplantation. Using immunoSEQ multiplex PCR, the repertoire was profiled, and TCRdb retains in-frame clones only, with some absent. The sample comprises some 35,000 clones, roughly 94% of which are singletons, and around 1.6% rests with the top ten. Sequenced material: peripheral blood mononuclear cells, taken before stem cell transplant. The source is a man aged 35-49 years with chronic myeloid leukemia. Some clones in this sample may be carry-over from other donors' samples. Each CDR3 is given with its conserved first and last residue. A D gene is named only where the DNA matches it firmly. The listing skips clone size in some rows; elsewhere it reads once, few, many or a size class.

clone_size,d_call,v_call,j_call,cdr3_nt,cdr3_aa
.,.,TRBV6-1,TRBJ1-1,TGTGCCAGCAGTGACCAGTGGGGGGCTGAAGCTTTCTTT,CASSDQWGAEAFF
.,TRBD1,TRBV30,TRBJ2-7,TGTGCCTGGACAGGGGGCCATGAGCAGTACTTC,CAWTGGHEQYF
.,.,TRBV6-5,TRBJ1-1,TGTGCCAGCAGGGGCAGGTCTAACACTGAAGCTTTCTTT,CASRGRSNTEAFF
.,.,TRBV6-5,TRBJ1-3,TGTGCCAGCAGTTACGGACCCGACTCTGGAAACACCATATATTTT,CASSYGPDSGNTIYF
.,TRBD1,TRBV4-2,TRBJ2-7,TGTGCCAGCAGCCCCCGGACAGGGGCCTACGAGCAGTACTTC,CASSPRTGAYEQYF
.,.,TRBV6-5,TRBJ2-1,TGTGCCAGCATTCCCACAGGGAAGTCCTACAATGAGCAGTTCTTC,CASIPTGKSYNEQFF
.,TRBD1,TRBV7-2,TRBJ2-5,TGTGCCAGCATCGACAGGGGTCAAGAGACCCAGTACTTC,CASIDRGQETQYF
.,.,TRBV6-1,TRBJ1-2,TGTGCCAGCAGTGAACAAACCTCGGTCTATGGCTACACCTTC,CASSEQTSVYGYTF
.,TRBD1,TRBV6-1,TRBJ2-7,TGTGCCAGCAGTAAAGAGGGACTGGGAATCACAGGGGGCGTCTCCTACGAGCAGTACTTC,CASSKEGLGITGGVSYEQYF
.,.,TRBV10-2,TRBJ2-7,TGCGCCAGCAGTGAGTCGAACAGAGGCTCCTACGAGCAGTACTTC,CASSESNRGSYEQYF
.,.,TRBV30,TRBJ1-6,TGTGCCTGGAGTAGGACCATTAGCTCCTATAATTCACCCCTCCACTTT,CAWSRTISSYNSPLHF
.,.,TRBV10-3,TRBJ2-3,TGTGCCATCAGCGAACCCAGGACAGATACGCAGTATTTT,CAISEPRTDTQYF
.,.,TRBV5-1,TRBJ2-5,TGCGCCAGCCAGGGACCGAGAGGTACCCAGTACTTC,CASQGPRGTQYF
.,.,TRBV4-1,TRBJ1-1,TGCGCCAGCAGCCAGGGTTGGGGGCAGAACACTGAAGCTTTCTTT,CASSQGWGQNTEAFF
.,.,TRBV7-2,TRBJ1-6,TGTGCCAGCAGCCAGCAAATGAGCGGCGATTCACCCCTCCACTTT,CASSQQMSGDSPLHF
.,.,TRBV7-9,TRBJ1-1,TGTGCCAGCAGCTTGGGGACTGAAGCTTTCTTT,CASSLGTEAFF
.,.,TRBV19,TRBJ1-1,TGTGCCAGTAGTCTGGTCGGGGGCACTGAAGCTTTCTTT,CASSLVGGTEAFF
.,TRBD1,TRBV2,TRBJ1-4,TGTGCCAGCAGGGTGACAGGGGGAAATGAAAAACTGTTTTTT,CASRVTGGNEKLFF
once,.,TRBV4-3,TRBJ1-2,TGCGCCAGCAGCCAAGTAGGGCAGGGGATAACCGCTAACTATGGCTACACCTTC,CASSQVGQGITANYGYTF
.,.,TRBV28,TRBJ2-1,TGTGCCAGCAGTTTCCGTGGCATCTTAGAGCAGTTCTTC,CASSFRGILEQFF
once,.,TRBV4-2,TRBJ1-5,TGTGCCAGCAGCCTCGGAACAGATAGCAATCAGCCCCAGCATTTT,CASSLGTDSNQPQHF
.,.,TRBV11-2,TRBJ2-6,TGTGCCAGCAGCTTGGTTCGCTCTGGGGCCAACGTCCTGACTTTC,CASSLVRSGANVLTF
.,.,TRBV19,TRBJ1-2,TGTGCCAGTAGTGCATCGGACGCAAATTCGGGCTATGGCTACACCTTC,CASSASDANSGYGYTF
.,.,TRBV7-9,TRBJ1-6,TGTGCCAGCGGAGGTGGCTCCTATAATTCACCCCTCCACTTT,CASGGGSYNSPLHF
few,.,TRBV14,TRBJ1-1,TGTGCCAGCAGCCTAAGCGTGAACACTGAAGCTTTCTTT,CASSLSVNTEAFF
.,.,TRBV7-8,TRBJ1-5,TGTGCCAGCAGCGATATCCGGGACATGCCCCAGCATTTT,CASSDIRDMPQHF
once,TRBD1,TRBV4-3,TRBJ1-4,TGCGCCAGCAGCCCTACAGGGGGGACAGGGGGTGAAAAACTGTTTTTT,CASSPTGGTGGEKLFF
.,TRBD1,TRBV6-4,TRBJ1-4,TGTGCCAGCAGTGACCTCCGGGACAGGGGCCGAGGGGGTATGCTGTTTTTT,CASSDLRDRGRGGMLFF
.,.,TRBV25-1,TRBJ2-7,TGTGCCAGCAGTAAAGGGACCTACGAGCAGTACTTC,CASSKGTYEQYF
.,.,TRBV4-2,TRBJ2-1,TGTGCCAGCAGCCACCCGGACAGGGAGGGGATTAATGAGCAGTTCTTC,CASSHPDREGINEQFF
.,.,TRBV11-3,TRBJ2-3,TGTGCCAGCAGCTTGCAGATCAGCACAGATACGCAGTATTTT,CASSLQISTDTQYF
.,TRBD1,TRBV5-1,TRBJ1-1,TGCGCCAGCAGCTTGGCCAATTCGGACAGGCGTACTGAAGCTTTCTTT,CASSLANSDRRTEAFF
.,.,TRBV10-3,TRBJ1-1,TGTGCCATCACCCAACGACAGGAAAACACTGAAGCTTTCTTT,CAITQRQENTEAFF
.,.,TRBV7-9,TRBJ1-5,TGTGCCAGCAGTCGGGGTGACCCGGTTCAGCCCCAGCATTTT,CASSRGDPVQPQHF
.,.,TRBV5-1,TRBJ1-3,TGCGCCAGCAGCTTGGCTCGCTTGGGAGGGGAAAACACCATATATTTT,CASSLARLGGENTIYF
.,TRBD1,TRBV30,TRBJ1-2,TGTGCCTGGATGACAGGGGCTAACTATGGCTACACCTTC,CAWMTGANYGYTF
.,TRBD1,TRBV7-3,TRBJ1-1,TGTGCCAGCAGCCAAGCCCCCGGACAGGCCACTGAAGCTTTCTTT,CASSQAPGQATEAFF
.,.,TRBV7-2,TRBJ1-1,TGTGCCAGCAGCTTATCAGGGGTAGGCACTGAAGCTTTCTTT,CASSLSGVGTEAFF
few,.,TRBV15,TRBJ1-3,TGTGCCACCAGCAGAGATGTTGGCAGGGGAACCGGAAACACCATATATTTT,CATSRDVGRGTGNTIYF
.,.,TRBV4-2,TRBJ1-2,TGTGCCAGCAGCCCGGGGTCCACGGGCTATGGCTACACCTTC,CASSPGSTGYGYTF
.,.,TRBV6-1,TRBJ1-5,TGTGCCAGCAGTGAATGGAGCGGGGAGCCCTATCAGCCCCAGCATTTT,CASSEWSGEPYQPQHF
.,TRBD2,TRBV2,TRBJ2-1,TGTGCCAGCAGTGATGCTAGCGGGGGCTACAATGAGCAGTTCTTC,CASSDASGGYNEQFF
.,.,TRBV4-2,TRBJ1-1,TGTGCCAGCAGCCAAGAAACCTATCTTGAAGCTTTCTTT,CASSQETYLEAFF
.,TRBD1,TRBV6-5,TRBJ1-4,TGTGCCAGCAGACCGCCGGGACAGGTTGAAAAACTGTTTTTT,CASRPPGQVEKLFF
.,.,TRBV4-3,TRBJ2-7,TGCGCCAGCAGCCAAGTAGAGGGGGGATTCTACGAGCAGTACTTC,CASSQVEGGFYEQYF
.,.,TRBV19,TRBJ1-1,TGTGCCAGTACAATCCCTGGTCTGAACACTGAAGCTTTCTTT,CASTIPGLNTEAFF
.,.,TRBV30,TRBJ1-2,TGTGCCTGGAGTGTACTCCCCCCTGGCTACACCTTC,CAWSVLPPGYTF
.,.,TRBV27,TRBJ2-7,TGTGCCAGCAGTCCCCTTAGGGGCGAGCAGTACTTC,CASSPLRGEQYF
few,.,TRBV7-8,TRBJ2-2,TGTGCCAGCAGCTTCCGGGACACGCTAGGAACCGGGGAGCTGTTTTTT,CASSFRDTLGTGELFF
.,TRBD1,TRBV7-3,TRBJ2-2,TGTGCCAGCAGCTCCTCGACAGGGGCGGGGACCGGGGAGCTGTTTTTT,CASSSSTGAGTGELFF
.,.,TRBV4-3,TRBJ2-7,TGCGCCAGCAGCGCCTCCTTACAGGGTATCTCCTACGAGCAGTACTTC,CASSASLQGISYEQYF
.,TRBD1,TRBV10-3,TRBJ1-2,TGTGCCATCAGTGAGAGGCAGGGGGCTGGTGGCTACACCTTC,CAISERQGAGGYTF